This TCR beta chain was obtained from a study of chemoradiotherapy in HPV16-positive cancers. This clone was seen only a few times. The table came from immunoSEQ multiplex PCR; TCRdb's copy has only in-frame clones and leaves some out. Of some 8,800 clones in the sample, 71% were seen once. Deletions cut 1 base from V and 4 bases from J, with 17 bases between. CDR1 is MGHRA, CDR2 YSYEKL, per germline. This CDR3 has 17 amino acids. The source of this sequence is a human donor with HPV-associated anogenital cancer. The J gene is TRBJ1-5, the V gene TRBV4-1, with no clear D. This specimen was collected from a patient who underwent chemoradiotherapy. Here the CDR3 reads CASSQVDLGFRNQPQHF. CDR3 DNA: TGCGCCAGCAGCCAAGTTGATCTGGGATTCCGGAATCAGCCCCAGCATTTT.